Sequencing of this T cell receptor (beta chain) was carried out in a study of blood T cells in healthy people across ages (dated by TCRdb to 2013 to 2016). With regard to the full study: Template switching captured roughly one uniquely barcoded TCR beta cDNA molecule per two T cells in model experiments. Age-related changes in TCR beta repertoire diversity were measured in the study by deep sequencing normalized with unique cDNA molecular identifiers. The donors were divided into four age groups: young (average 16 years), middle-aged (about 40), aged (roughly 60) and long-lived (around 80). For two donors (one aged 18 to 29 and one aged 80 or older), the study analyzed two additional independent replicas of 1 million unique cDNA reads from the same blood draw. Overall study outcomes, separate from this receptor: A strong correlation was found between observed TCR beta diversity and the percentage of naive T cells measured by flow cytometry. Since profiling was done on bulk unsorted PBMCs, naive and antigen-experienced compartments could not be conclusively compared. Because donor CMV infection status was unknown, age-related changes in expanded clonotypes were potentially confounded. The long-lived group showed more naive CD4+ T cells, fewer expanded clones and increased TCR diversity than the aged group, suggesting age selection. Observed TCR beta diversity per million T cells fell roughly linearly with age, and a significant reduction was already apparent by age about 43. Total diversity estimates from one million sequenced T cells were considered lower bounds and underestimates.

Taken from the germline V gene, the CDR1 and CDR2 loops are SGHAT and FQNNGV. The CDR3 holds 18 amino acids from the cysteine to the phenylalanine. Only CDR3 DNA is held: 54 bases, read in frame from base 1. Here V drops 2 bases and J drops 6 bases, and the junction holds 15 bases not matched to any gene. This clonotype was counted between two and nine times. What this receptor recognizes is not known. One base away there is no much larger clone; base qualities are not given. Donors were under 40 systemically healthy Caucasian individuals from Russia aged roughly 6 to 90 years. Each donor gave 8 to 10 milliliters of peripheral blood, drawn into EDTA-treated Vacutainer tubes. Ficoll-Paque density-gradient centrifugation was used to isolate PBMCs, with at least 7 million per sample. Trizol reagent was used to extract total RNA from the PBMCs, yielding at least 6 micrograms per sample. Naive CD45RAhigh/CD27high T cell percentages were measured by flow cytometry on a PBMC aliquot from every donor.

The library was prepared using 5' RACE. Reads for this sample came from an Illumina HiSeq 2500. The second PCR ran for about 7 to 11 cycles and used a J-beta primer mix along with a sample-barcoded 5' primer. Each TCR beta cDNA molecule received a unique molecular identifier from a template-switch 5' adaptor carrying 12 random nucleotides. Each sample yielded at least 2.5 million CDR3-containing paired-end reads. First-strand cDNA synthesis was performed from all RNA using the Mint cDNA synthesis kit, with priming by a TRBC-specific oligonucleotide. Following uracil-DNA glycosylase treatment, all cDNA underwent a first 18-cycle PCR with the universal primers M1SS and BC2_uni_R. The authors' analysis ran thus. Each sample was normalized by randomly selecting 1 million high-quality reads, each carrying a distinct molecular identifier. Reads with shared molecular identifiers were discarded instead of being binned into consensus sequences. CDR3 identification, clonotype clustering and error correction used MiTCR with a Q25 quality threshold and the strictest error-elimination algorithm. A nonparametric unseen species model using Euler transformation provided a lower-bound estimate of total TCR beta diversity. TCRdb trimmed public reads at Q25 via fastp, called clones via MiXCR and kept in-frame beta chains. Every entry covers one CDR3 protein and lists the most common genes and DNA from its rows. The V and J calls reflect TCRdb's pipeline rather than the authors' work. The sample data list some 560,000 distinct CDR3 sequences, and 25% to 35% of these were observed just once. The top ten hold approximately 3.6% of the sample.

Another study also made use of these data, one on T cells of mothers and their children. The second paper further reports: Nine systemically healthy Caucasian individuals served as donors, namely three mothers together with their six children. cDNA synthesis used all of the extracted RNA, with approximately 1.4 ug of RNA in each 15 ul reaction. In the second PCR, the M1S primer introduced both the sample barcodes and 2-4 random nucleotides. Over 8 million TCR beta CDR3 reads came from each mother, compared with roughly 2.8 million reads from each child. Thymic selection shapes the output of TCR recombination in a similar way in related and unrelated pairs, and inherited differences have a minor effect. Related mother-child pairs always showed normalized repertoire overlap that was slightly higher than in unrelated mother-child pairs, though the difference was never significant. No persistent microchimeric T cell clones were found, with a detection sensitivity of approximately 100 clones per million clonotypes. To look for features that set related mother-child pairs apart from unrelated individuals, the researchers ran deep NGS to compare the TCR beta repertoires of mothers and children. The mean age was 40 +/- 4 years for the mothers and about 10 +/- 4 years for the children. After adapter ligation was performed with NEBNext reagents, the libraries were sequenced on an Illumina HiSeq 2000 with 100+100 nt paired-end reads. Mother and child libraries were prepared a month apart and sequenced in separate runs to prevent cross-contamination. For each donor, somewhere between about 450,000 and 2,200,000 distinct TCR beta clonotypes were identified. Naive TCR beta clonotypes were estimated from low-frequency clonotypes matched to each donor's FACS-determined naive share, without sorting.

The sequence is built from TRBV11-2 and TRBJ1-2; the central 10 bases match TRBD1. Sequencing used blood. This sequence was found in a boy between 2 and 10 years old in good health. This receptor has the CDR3 CASSLRRDRGQIWNGYTF. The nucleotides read TGTGCCAGCAGCTTAAGGCGTGACAGGGGGCAAATCTGGAATGGCTACACCTTC.